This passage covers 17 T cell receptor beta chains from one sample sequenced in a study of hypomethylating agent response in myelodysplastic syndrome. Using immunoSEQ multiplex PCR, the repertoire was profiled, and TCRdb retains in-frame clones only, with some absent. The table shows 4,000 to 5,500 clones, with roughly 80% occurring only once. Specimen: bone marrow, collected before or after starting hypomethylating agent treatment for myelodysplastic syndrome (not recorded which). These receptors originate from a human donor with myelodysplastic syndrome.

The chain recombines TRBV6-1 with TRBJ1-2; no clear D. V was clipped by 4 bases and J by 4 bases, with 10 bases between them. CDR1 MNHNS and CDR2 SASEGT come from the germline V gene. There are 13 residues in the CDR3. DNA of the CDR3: TGTGCCAGCAGTGGAGGGATCGGCTATGGCTACACCTTC. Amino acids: CASSGGIGYGYTF.

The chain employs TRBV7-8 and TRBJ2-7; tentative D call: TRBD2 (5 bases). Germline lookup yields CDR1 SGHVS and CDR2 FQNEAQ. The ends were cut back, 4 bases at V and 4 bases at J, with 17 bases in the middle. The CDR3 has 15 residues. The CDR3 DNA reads TGTGCCAGCAGCTCCCCCCGGGGTATGCGGTACGAGCAGTACTTC. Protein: CASSSPRGMRYEQYF. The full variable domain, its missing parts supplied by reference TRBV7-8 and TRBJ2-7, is GAGVSQSPRYKVAKRGQDVALRCDPISGHVSLFWYQQALGQGPEFLTYFQNEAQLDKSGLPSDRFFAERPEGSVSTLKIQRTQQEDSAVYLCASSSPRGMRYEQYFGPGTRLTVT.

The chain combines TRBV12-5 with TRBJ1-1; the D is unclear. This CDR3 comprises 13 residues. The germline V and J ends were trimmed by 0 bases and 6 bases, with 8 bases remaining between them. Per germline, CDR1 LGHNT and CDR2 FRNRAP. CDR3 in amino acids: CASGLVRPAEAFF. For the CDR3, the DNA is TGTGCTAGTGGTTTGGTACGCCCAGCTGAAGCTTTCTTT.

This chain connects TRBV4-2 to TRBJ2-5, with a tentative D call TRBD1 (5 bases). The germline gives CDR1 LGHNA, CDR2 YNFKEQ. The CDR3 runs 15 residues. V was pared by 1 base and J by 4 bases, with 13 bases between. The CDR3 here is CASSQGNPGRETQYF. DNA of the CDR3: TGTGCCAGCAGCCAAGGCAACCCAGGGCGAGAGACCCAGTACTTC.

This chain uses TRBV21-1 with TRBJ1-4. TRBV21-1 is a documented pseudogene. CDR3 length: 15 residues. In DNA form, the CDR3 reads TGTGCCAGCAGCAAATGTCCAGGCGGACGGGAAAAACTGTTTTTT. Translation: CASSKCPGGREKLFF.

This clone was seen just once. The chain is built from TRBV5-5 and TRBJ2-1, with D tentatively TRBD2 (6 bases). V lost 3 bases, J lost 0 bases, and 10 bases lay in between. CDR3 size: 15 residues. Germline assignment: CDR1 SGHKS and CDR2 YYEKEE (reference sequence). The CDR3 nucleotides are TGTGCCAGCAGCTCCTTAGCGGTCTCCTACAATGAGCAGTTCTTC. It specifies CASSSLAVSYNEQFF.

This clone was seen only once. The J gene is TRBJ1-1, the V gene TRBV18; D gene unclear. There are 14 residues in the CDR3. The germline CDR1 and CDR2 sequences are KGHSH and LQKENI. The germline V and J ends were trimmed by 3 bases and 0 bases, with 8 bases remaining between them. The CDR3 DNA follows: TGTGCCAGCTCACCTCAACCTCTGAACACTGAAGCTTTCTTT. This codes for CASSPQPLNTEAFF.

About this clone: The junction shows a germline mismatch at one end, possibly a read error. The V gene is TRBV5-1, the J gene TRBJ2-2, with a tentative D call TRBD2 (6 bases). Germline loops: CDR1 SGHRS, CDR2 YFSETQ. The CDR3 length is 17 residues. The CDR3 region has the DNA TGCGCCAGCACCTTGGGAATACGGCGGGAGAACACCGGGGAGCTGTTTTTT. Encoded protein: CASTLGIRRENTGELFF. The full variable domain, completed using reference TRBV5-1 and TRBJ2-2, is KAGVTQTPRYLIKTRGQQVTLSCSPISGHRSVSWYQQTPGQGLQFLFEYFSETQRNKGNFPGRFSGRQFSNSRSEMNVSTLELGDSALYLCASTLGIRRENTGELFFGEGSRLTVL.

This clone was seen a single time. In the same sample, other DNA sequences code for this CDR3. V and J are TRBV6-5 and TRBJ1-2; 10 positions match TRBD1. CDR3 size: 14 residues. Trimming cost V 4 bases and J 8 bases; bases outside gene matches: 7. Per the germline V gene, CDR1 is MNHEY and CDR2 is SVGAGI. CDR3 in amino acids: CASSSPGQGKGYTF. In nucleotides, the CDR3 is TGTGCCAGCAGTTCACCGGGACAGGGGAAGGGCTACACCTTC.

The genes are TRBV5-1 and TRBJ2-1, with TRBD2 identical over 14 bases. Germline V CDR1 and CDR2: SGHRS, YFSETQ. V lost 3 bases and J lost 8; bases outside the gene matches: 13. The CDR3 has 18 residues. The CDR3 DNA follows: TGCGCCAGCAGCTCAACGACTAGCGGGAGGGCCCTGAGCGATGAGCAGTTCTTC. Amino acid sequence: CASSSTTSGRALSDEQFF.

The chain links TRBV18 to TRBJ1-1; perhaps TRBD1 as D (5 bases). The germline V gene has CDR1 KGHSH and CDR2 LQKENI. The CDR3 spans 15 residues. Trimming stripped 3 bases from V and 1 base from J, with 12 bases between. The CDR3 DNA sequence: TGTGCCAGCTCACCTACCCCCGACAGGAACACTGAAGCTTTCTTT. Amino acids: CASSPTPDRNTEAFF.

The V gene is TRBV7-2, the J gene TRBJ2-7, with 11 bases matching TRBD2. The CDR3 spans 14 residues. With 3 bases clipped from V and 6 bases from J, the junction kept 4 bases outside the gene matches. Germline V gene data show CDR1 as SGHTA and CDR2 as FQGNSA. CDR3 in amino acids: CASSFRLAGTEQYF. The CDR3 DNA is TGTGCCAGCAGCTTTAGACTAGCGGGAACCGAGCAGTACTTC.

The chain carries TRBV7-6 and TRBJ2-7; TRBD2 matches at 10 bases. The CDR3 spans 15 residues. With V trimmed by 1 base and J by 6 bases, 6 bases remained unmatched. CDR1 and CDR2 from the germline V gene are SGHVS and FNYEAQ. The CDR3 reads CASSLESGRAREQYF. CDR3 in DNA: TGTGCCAGCAGCTTAGAAAGCGGGAGGGCCCGCGAGCAGTACTTC.

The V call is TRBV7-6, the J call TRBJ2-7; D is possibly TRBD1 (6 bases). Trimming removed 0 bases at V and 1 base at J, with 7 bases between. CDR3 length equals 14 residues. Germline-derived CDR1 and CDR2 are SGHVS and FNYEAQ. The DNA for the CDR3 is TGTGCCAGCAGCTTAGCGACAGGTTCCTACGAGCAGTACTTC. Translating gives CASSLATGSYEQYF.

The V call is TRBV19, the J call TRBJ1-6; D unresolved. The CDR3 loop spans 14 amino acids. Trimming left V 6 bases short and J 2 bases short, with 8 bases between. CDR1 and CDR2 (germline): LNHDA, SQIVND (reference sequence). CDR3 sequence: CASSPAAYNSPLHF. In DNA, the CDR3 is TGTGCCAGTAGCCCCGCGGCCTATAATTCACCCCTCCACTTT.

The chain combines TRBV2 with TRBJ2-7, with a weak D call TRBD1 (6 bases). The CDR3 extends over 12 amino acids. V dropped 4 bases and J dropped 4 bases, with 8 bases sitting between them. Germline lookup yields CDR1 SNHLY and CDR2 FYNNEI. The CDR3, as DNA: TGTGCCAGCAGTGGCCAGGGGTACGAGCAGTACTTC. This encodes CASSGQGYEQYF.

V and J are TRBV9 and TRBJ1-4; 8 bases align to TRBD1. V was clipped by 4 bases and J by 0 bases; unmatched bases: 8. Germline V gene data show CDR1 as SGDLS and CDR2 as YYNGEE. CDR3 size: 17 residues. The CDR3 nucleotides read TGTGCCAGCAGCCCCCGGACAGGGCTCGCAACTAATGAAAAACTGTTTTTT. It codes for CASSPRTGLATNEKLFF.